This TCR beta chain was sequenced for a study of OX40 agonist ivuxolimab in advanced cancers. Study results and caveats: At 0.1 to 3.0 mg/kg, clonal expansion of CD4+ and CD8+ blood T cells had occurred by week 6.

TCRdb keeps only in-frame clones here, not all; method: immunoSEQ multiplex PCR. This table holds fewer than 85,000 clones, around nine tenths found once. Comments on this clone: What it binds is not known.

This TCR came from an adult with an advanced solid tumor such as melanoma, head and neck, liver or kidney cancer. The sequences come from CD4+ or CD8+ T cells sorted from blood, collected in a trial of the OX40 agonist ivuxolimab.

As DNA, the CDR3 is TGTGCCAGCAGCGCCGGACAGGGCCATGGCTACACCTTC. This translates into CASSAGQGHGYTF. The V gene is TRBV9, the J gene TRBJ1-2; 8 bases are shared with TRBD1. This CDR3 region has 13 residues. Looked up from germline, CDR1 is SGDLS and CDR2 is YYNGEE. Trimming cost V 3 bases and J 6 bases; bases outside gene matches: 4. The full variable domain, completed using reference TRBV9 and TRBJ1-2, is DSGVTQTPKHLITATGQRVTLRCSPRSGDLSVYWYQQSLDQGLQFLIQYYNGEERAKGNILERFSAQQFPDLHSELNLSSLELGDSALYFCASSAGQGHGYTFGSGTRLTVV.